These T cell receptor beta chains were read from a single sample in a study of tumor-infiltrating lymphocytes in oesophageal squamous cell carcinoma. Using its own MiXCR run on the PCR reads, TCRdb lists one record per CDR3 protein. The data hold approximately 15,000 distinct CDR3 sequences, with roughly half observed a single time. The sequenced sample consisted of blood. The receptors come from a male donor with esophageal squamous cell carcinoma. Each CDR3 is given with its conserved first and last residue. A D gene is named only where the DNA matches it firmly. For some rows the clone size is stated as once, few or many, or as a class when expanded; others skip it.

clone_size: NA; j_call: TRBJ2-1; d_call: TRBD2; v_call: TRBV7-2; cdr3_nt: TGTGCCAGCAGCTCGAGGGGCAGACTAGCGGGAGGTTCCTACAATGAGCAGTTCTTC; cdr3_aa: CASSSRGRLAGGSYNEQFF
clone_size: NA; j_call: TRBJ1-2; d_call: TRBD1; v_call: TRBV7-3; cdr3_nt: TGTGCCAGCAGCGCGACAGGGGATAACTATGGCTACACCTTC; cdr3_aa: CASSATGDNYGYTF
clone_size: once; j_call: TRBJ2-5; d_call: NA; v_call: TRBV18; cdr3_nt: TGTGCCAGCTCACCCCAAGAGACCCAGTACTTC; cdr3_aa: CASSPQETQYF
clone_size: NA; j_call: TRBJ2-5; d_call: TRBD2; v_call: TRBV7-2; cdr3_nt: TGTGCCAGCAGCTTAAACGGGGGTACTAGCGAAGAGACCCAGTACTTC; cdr3_aa: CASSLNGGTSEETQYF
clone_size: many; j_call: TRBJ2-7; d_call: TRBD2; v_call: TRBV6-6; cdr3_nt: TGTGCCAGCAGTTACTCCGGACTAGCGGGGGAGTACGAGCAGTACTTC; cdr3_aa: CASSYSGLAGEYEQYF
clone_size: NA; j_call: TRBJ1-4; d_call: NA; v_call: TRBV4-2; cdr3_nt: TGTGCCAGCAGCCAAGGAGGGGTTTGGGAAAAACTGTTTTTT; cdr3_aa: CASSQGGVWEKLFF
clone_size: NA; j_call: TRBJ2-7; d_call: NA; v_call: TRBV7-3; cdr3_nt: TGTGCCAGCAGCTTAATTGCAGGGCTTCGGGACGAGCAGTACTTC; cdr3_aa: CASSLIAGLRDEQYF
clone_size: many; j_call: TRBJ2-2; d_call: NA; v_call: TRBV20-1; cdr3_nt: TGCAGTGCTAGAGTTAGCAGGGCGAACACCGGGGAGCTGTTTTTT; cdr3_aa: CSARVSRANTGELFF
clone_size: NA; j_call: TRBJ2-7; d_call: NA; v_call: TRBV12-3/TRBV12-4; cdr3_nt: TGTGCCAGCAGTTTTCAGGGCCACGAGCAGTACTTC; cdr3_aa: CASSFQGHEQYF
clone_size: NA; j_call: TRBJ2-1; d_call: NA; v_call: TRBV28; cdr3_nt: TGTGCCAGTTCGGGGGGCGGACAAAACAATGAGCAGTTCTTC; cdr3_aa: CASSGGGQNNEQFF
clone_size: few; j_call: TRBJ2-7; d_call: NA; v_call: TRBV6-6; cdr3_nt: TGTGCCAGCAGTTACTCCCTAGTGGGAGGTTACGAGCAGTACTTC; cdr3_aa: CASSYSLVGGYEQYF
clone_size: NA; j_call: TRBJ2-4; d_call: NA; v_call: TRBV28; cdr3_nt: TGTGCCAGCGAAATACCGGGCGGAAACATTCAGTACTTC; cdr3_aa: CASEIPGGNIQYF
clone_size: medium-sized; j_call: TRBJ2-1; d_call: NA; v_call: TRBV12-3/TRBV12-4; cdr3_nt: TGTGCCAGCAGTCCCCCAGGGAGTAATGAGCAGTTCTTC; cdr3_aa: CASSPPGSNEQFF
clone_size: NA; j_call: TRBJ2-3; d_call: TRBD2; v_call: TRBV7-2; cdr3_nt: TGTGCCAGCAGCTTAACCGCTAGCGGGGGGTACACAGATACGCAGTATTTT; cdr3_aa: CASSLTASGGYTDTQYF
clone_size: many; j_call: TRBJ1-5; d_call: NA; v_call: TRBV18; cdr3_nt: TGTGCCAGCTCACCAGCGGGGGGGAAGGGGGATCAGCCCCAGCATTTT; cdr3_aa: CASSPAGGKGDQPQHF
clone_size: NA; j_call: TRBJ2-1; d_call: NA; v_call: TRBV7-6; cdr3_nt: TGTGCCAGCAGCTTAGTAGGGCCAGAGCAGTTCTTC; cdr3_aa: CASSLVGPEQFF
clone_size: NA; j_call: TRBJ1-1; d_call: NA; v_call: TRBV7-9; cdr3_nt: TGTGCCAGCAGCGAAAAGACAGTGAACACTGAAGCTTTCTTT; cdr3_aa: CASSEKTVNTEAFF
clone_size: NA; j_call: TRBJ2-7; d_call: TRBD2; v_call: TRBV7-6; cdr3_nt: TGTGCCAGCAGCTTAACAGGACTAGCGGGAGGGATCTACGAGCAGTACTTC; cdr3_aa: CASSLTGLAGGIYEQYF
clone_size: NA; j_call: TRBJ2-1; d_call: NA; v_call: TRBV12-3/TRBV12-4; cdr3_nt: TGTGCCAGCAGTTCCCTCGTCACGGGCGGGGAGCAGTTCTTC; cdr3_aa: CASSSLVTGGEQFF
clone_size: NA; j_call: TRBJ2-3; d_call: NA; v_call: TRBV7-9; cdr3_nt: TGTGCCAGCAGCTTAACCAGCCTCAGGAGCACAGATACGCAGTATTTT; cdr3_aa: CASSLTSLRSTDTQYF
clone_size: medium-sized; j_call: TRBJ2-1; d_call: NA; v_call: TRBV6-1; cdr3_nt: TGTGCCAGCACGGTCGGAGCGGAGCAGTTCTTC; cdr3_aa: CASTVGAEQFF
clone_size: NA; j_call: TRBJ2-3; d_call: TRBD1; v_call: TRBV28; cdr3_nt: TGTGCCAGCAGGACGACAGGGCCTAGCACAGATACGCAGTATTTT; cdr3_aa: CASRTTGPSTDTQYF
clone_size: few; j_call: TRBJ2-1; d_call: NA; v_call: TRBV18; cdr3_nt: TGTGCCAGCTCACTTTCTCCGGGAGAGAACAATGAGCAGTTCTTC; cdr3_aa: CASSLSPGENNEQFF
clone_size: few; j_call: TRBJ1-2; d_call: NA; v_call: TRBV6-6; cdr3_nt: TGTGCCAGCAGTTACTCAAGACAGATTAACTATGGCTACACCTTC; cdr3_aa: CASSYSRQINYGYTF
clone_size: NA; j_call: TRBJ2-7; d_call: TRBD2; v_call: TRBV6-2/TRBV6-3; cdr3_nt: TGTGCCAGCAGTTATTGGACTAGCGGGAGACTCGAGCAGTACTTC; cdr3_aa: CASSYWTSGRLEQYF
clone_size: NA; j_call: TRBJ2-5; d_call: NA; v_call: TRBV7-3; cdr3_nt: TGTGCCAGCAGCTTAGAGTCTTCAGAGACCCAGTACTTC; cdr3_aa: CASSLESSETQYF
clone_size: NA; j_call: TRBJ2-1; d_call: TRBD2; v_call: TRBV5-1; cdr3_nt: TGCGCCAGCAGCACCCGACTAGCGGGAGAAGATTTTCTTGCCTACAATGAGCAGTTCTTC; cdr3_aa: CASSTRLAGEDFLAYNEQFF
clone_size: many; j_call: TRBJ1-1; d_call: NA; v_call: TRBV27; cdr3_nt: TGTGCCAGCAGCAGTATTGGCACTGAAGCTTTCTTT; cdr3_aa: CASSSIGTEAFF
clone_size: NA; j_call: TRBJ2-3; d_call: TRBD1; v_call: TRBV6-1; cdr3_nt: TGTGCCATTGACAGGGGGAGCGATACGCAGTATTTT; cdr3_aa: CAIDRGSDTQYF
clone_size: many; j_call: TRBJ1-1; d_call: NA; v_call: TRBV5-4; cdr3_nt: TGCGCCAGCAGAAAATCTGGTGGGTTTGAAGCTTTCTTT; cdr3_aa: CASRKSGGFEAFF
clone_size: NA; j_call: TRBJ2-3; d_call: NA; v_call: TRBV7-2; cdr3_nt: TGTGCCAGCAGTTTCGAGTACACAGATACGCAGTATTTT; cdr3_aa: CASSFEYTDTQYF
clone_size: NA; j_call: TRBJ1-1; d_call: TRBD1; v_call: TRBV7-3; cdr3_nt: TGTGCCAGCAGCTGGACAGGCGACACTGAAGCTTTCTTT; cdr3_aa: CASSWTGDTEAFF
clone_size: NA; j_call: TRBJ2-7; d_call: NA; v_call: TRBV12-5; cdr3_nt: TGTGCTAGTGGACGTAGCGGAAACACCTACGAGCAGTACTTC; cdr3_aa: CASGRSGNTYEQYF
clone_size: many; j_call: TRBJ1-2; d_call: NA; v_call: TRBV5-1; cdr3_nt: TGCGCCACCAGCGTAGTCACAGGGATCGGCTACACCTTC; cdr3_aa: CATSVVTGIGYTF
clone_size: medium-sized; j_call: TRBJ2-3; d_call: NA; v_call: TRBV27; cdr3_nt: TGTGCCAGCAGTAGTCGGCCGGCGCACACAGATACGCAGTATTTT; cdr3_aa: CASSSRPAHTDTQYF
clone_size: NA; j_call: TRBJ2-1; d_call: NA; v_call: TRBV5-2; cdr3_nt: TGTGCCAGCAGCTATACAGCGGGAGAATCCTACAATGAGCAGTTCTTC; cdr3_aa: CASSYTAGESYNEQFF
clone_size: NA; j_call: TRBJ2-2; d_call: TRBD2; v_call: TRBV7-6; cdr3_nt: TGTGCCAGCAGCGTTGAAGCGGGGGGAGCCACCGGGGAGCTGTTTTTT; cdr3_aa: CASSVEAGGATGELFF
clone_size: few; j_call: TRBJ2-6; d_call: NA; v_call: TRBV11-2; cdr3_nt: TGTGCCAGCAGCTTGGATTACTCTGGGGCCAACGTCCTGACTTTC; cdr3_aa: CASSLDYSGANVLTF
clone_size: many; j_call: TRBJ2-7; d_call: TRBD2; v_call: TRBV6-1; cdr3_nt: TGTGCCAGCTCTATGGACGGGGGGGGCTCCTACGAGCAGTACTTC; cdr3_aa: CASSMDGGGSYEQYF
clone_size: NA; j_call: TRBJ1-1; d_call: TRBD1; v_call: TRBV7-9; cdr3_nt: TGTGCCAGCAGCAAGGGACAGGGGGGTGCACGGAACACTGAAGCTTTCTTT; cdr3_aa: CASSKGQGGARNTEAFF
clone_size: NA; j_call: TRBJ2-1; d_call: NA; v_call: TRBV7-3; cdr3_nt: TGTGCCAGCAGCTTGGAGGGAAGTGAGCAGTTCTTC; cdr3_aa: CASSLEGSEQFF
clone_size: many; j_call: TRBJ2-1; d_call: TRBD2; v_call: TRBV27; cdr3_nt: TGTGCCAGCAGTCTCACTAGCGGAGCACTCTACAATGAGCAGTTCTTC; cdr3_aa: CASSLTSGALYNEQFF
clone_size: NA; j_call: TRBJ2-5; d_call: NA; v_call: TRBV10-2; cdr3_nt: TGCGCCAGCAGTCAACAGGGTGGGGACGAGACCCAGTACTTC; cdr3_aa: CASSQQGGDETQYF
clone_size: NA; j_call: TRBJ2-6; d_call: NA; v_call: TRBV6-1; cdr3_nt: TGTGCCAGCAGTTACCAGGGGCAGGGAGGATCTGGGGCCAACGTCCTGACTTTC; cdr3_aa: CASSYQGQGGSGANVLTF
clone_size: many; j_call: TRBJ1-2; d_call: NA; v_call: TRBV10-3; cdr3_nt: TGTGCCATCTCTAGGCTAGGGTTAAGGGGCTACACCTTC; cdr3_aa: CAISRLGLRGYTF
clone_size: few; j_call: TRBJ1-6; d_call: TRBD1; v_call: TRBV10-1; cdr3_nt: TGCGCCAGCGCCGCCGGGACAGGGTATTCACCCCTCCACTTT; cdr3_aa: CASAAGTGYSPLHF
clone_size: NA; j_call: TRBJ1-1; d_call: NA; v_call: TRBV28; cdr3_nt: TGTGCCAGCAGTCACCACGGCCGTGAAGCTTTCTTT; cdr3_aa: CASSHHGREAFF
clone_size: NA; j_call: TRBJ2-7; d_call: TRBD2; v_call: TRBV7-3; cdr3_nt: TGTGCCAGCAGCTCGACCACCGGACTAGCGGGAGTGATGTTCTTC; cdr3_aa: CASSSTTGLAGVMFF
clone_size: many; j_call: TRBJ2-7; d_call: NA; v_call: TRBV28; cdr3_nt: TGTGCCAGCACATCCCCCACTGAGCAGTACTTC; cdr3_aa: CASTSPTEQYF
clone_size: many; j_call: TRBJ2-7; d_call: TRBD2; v_call: TRBV19; cdr3_nt: TGTGCCAGTACCTCCATCGGAGCGGGAGCCTACGAGCAGTACTTC; cdr3_aa: CASTSIGAGAYEQYF
clone_size: medium-sized; j_call: TRBJ2-7; d_call: NA; v_call: TRBV7-8; cdr3_nt: TGTGCCAGCGGGTATAGGGGTGGGACTCAGTACAATGAGCAGTACTTC; cdr3_aa: CASGYRGGTQYNEQYF
clone_size: many; j_call: TRBJ2-5; d_call: TRBD1; v_call: TRBV5-1; cdr3_nt: TGCGCCAGCAGCAACACAGGGGCACAAGAGACCCAGTACTTC; cdr3_aa: CASSNTGAQETQYF
clone_size: NA; j_call: TRBJ2-7; d_call: NA; v_call: TRBV7-6; cdr3_nt: TGTGCCAGCAGCCCTCAGATGGGCGGACACGAGCAGTACTTC; cdr3_aa: CASSPQMGGHEQYF
clone_size: NA; j_call: TRBJ2-7; d_call: NA; v_call: TRBV7-6; cdr3_nt: TGTGCCAGCAGATCGGACAACTACGAGCAGTACTTC; cdr3_aa: CASRSDNYEQYF